This T cell receptor (beta chain) was observed in a study of OX40 agonist ivuxolimab in advanced cancers. Study in general: The patients' treatment was ivuxolimab, an agonistic anti-OX40 (CD134) antibody.

The germline V gene encodes CDR1 GTSNPN and CDR2 SVGIG (reference sequence). CDR3 size: 11 residues. Trimming cost V 6 bases and J 1 base, with 6 bases left between them. Here immunoSEQ multiplex PCR was the method, and the copy in TCRdb shows in-frame clones only, minus some. The data contain about 46,000 clones, roughly 85% of them seen just once; the ten biggest clones take up around 60%. This chain links TRBV30 with TRBJ1-1; no clear D. This sample comprised CD4+ or CD8+ T cells sorted from blood, obtained in a trial of the OX40 agonist ivuxolimab. The sequence came from an adult with an advanced solid tumor such as melanoma, head and neck, liver or kidney cancer. CDR3: CACLGNTEAFF. CDR3 coding DNA: TGTGCCTGTCTGGGGAACACTGAAGCTTTCTTT.